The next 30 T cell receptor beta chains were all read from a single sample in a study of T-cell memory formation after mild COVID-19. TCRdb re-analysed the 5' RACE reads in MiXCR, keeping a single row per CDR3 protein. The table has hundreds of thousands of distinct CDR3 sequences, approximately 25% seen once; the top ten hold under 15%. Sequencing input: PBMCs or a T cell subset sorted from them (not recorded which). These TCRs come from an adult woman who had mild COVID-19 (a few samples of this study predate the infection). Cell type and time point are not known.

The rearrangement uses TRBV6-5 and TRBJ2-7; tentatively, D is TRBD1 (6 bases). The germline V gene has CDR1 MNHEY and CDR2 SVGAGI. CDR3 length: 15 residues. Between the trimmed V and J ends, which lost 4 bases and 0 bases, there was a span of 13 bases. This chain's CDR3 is CASSSATGSSYEQYF. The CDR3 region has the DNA TGTGCCAGCAGTTCGGCTACAGGGAGCTCCTACGAGCAGTACTTC.

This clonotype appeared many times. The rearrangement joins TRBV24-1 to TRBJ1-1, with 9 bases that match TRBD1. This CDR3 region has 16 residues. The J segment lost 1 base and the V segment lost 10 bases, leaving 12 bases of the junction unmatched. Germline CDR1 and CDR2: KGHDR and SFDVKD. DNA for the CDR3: TGTGCCACGTCCAAGGCGGGACAGGGACCGAACACTGAAGCTTTCTTT. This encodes CATSKAGQGPNTEAFF.

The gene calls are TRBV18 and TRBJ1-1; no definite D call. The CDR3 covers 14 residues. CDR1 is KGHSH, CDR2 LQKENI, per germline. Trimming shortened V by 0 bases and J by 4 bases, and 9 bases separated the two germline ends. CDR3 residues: CASSPPVPGTEAFF. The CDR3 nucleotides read TGTGCCAGCTCACCACCAGTCCCAGGCACTGAAGCTTTCTTT.

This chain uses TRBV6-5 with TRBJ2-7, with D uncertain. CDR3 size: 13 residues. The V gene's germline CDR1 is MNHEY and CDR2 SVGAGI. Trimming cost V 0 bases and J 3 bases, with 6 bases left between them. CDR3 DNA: TGTGCCAGCAGTTACTCGGAGTTCTACGAGCAGTACTTC. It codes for CASSYSEFYEQYF.

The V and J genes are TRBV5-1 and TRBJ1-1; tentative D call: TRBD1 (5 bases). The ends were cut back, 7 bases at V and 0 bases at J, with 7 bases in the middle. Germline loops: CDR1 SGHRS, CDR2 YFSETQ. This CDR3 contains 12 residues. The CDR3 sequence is CASGHLNTEAFF. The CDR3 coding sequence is TGCGCCAGCGGACACCTGAACACTGAAGCTTTCTTT.

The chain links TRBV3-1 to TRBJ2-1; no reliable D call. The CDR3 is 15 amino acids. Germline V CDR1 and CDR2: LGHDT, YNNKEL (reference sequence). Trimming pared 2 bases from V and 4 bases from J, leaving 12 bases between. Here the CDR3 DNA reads TGTGCCAGCAGCCAACTCCCGACTGGATACAATGAGCAGTTCTTC. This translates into CASSQLPTGYNEQFF.

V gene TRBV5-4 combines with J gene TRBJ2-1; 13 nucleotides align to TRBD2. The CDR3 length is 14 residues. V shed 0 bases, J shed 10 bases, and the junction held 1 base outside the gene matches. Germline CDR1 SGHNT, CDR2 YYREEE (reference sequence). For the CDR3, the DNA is TGTGCCAGCAGCTTGGCGGGACTAGCGGGAGAGCAGTTCTTC. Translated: CASSLAGLAGEQFF.

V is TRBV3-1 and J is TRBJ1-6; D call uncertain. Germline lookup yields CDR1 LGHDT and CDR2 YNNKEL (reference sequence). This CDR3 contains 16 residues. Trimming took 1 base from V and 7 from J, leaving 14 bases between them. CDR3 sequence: CASSQGVSPSNSPLHF. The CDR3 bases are TGTGCCAGCAGCCAAGGGGTCTCTCCCTCCAATTCACCCCTCCACTTT.

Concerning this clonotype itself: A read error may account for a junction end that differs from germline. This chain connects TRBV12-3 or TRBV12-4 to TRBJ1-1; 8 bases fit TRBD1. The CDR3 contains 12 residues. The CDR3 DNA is TGTGCCAGCAGTTTTGGGACAGGACTTATCCTCTTT. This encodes CASSFGTGLILF.

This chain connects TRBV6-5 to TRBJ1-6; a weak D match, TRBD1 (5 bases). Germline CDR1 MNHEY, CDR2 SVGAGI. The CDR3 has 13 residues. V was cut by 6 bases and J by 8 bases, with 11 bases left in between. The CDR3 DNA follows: TGTGCCAGCAGAAAAATGGGGGATTCACCCCTCCACTTT. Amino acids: CASRKMGDSPLHF.

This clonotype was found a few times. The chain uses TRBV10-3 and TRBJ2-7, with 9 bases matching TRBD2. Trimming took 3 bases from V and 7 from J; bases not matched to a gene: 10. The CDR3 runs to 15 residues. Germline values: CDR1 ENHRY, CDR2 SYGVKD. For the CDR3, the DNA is TGTGCCATCAGTGAAGGGGGAGCGGGAGGAGATGAGCAGTACTTC. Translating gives CAISEGGAGGDEQYF.

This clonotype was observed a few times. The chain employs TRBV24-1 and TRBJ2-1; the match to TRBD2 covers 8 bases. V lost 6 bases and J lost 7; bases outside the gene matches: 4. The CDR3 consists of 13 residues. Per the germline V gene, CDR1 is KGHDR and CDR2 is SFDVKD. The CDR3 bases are TGTGCCACCAGTCCTCCGGGGGGGAATGAGCAGTTCTTC. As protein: CATSPPGGNEQFF.

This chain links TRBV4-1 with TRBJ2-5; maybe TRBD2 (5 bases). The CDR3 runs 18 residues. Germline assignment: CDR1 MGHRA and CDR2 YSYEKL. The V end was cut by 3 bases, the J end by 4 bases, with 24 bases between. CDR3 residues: CASSHPGGGNPLPETQYF. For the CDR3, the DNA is TGCGCCAGCAGCCACCCAGGAGGTGGCAATCCTTTACCAGAGACCCAGTACTTC.

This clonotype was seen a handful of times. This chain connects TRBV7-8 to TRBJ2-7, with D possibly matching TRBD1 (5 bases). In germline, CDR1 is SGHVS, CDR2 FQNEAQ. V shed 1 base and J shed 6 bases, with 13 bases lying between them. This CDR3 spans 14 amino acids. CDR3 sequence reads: CASSLVSGWSEQYF. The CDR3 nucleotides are TGTGCCAGCAGCTTAGTATCAGGGTGGAGCGAGCAGTACTTC.

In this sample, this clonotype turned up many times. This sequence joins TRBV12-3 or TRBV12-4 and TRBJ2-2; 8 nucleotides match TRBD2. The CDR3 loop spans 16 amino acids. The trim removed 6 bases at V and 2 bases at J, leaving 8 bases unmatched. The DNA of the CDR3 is TGTGCCAGCAGGCTGCGGGGGGATGACAACACCGGGGAGCTGTTTTTT. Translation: CASRLRGDDNTGELFF.

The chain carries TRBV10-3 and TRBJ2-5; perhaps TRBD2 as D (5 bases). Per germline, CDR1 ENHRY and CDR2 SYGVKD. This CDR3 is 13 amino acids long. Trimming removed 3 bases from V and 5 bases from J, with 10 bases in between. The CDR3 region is CAISDGVTETQYF. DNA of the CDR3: TGTGCCATCAGTGACGGGGTTACGGAGACCCAGTACTTC.

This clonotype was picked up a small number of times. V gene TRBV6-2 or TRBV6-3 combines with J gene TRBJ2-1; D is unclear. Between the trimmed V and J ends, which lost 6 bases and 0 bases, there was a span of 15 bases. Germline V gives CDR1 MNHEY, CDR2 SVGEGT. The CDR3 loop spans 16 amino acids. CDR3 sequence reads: CASSDPGPGSYNEQFF. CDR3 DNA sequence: TGTGCCAGCAGCGACCCCGGCCCCGGCTCCTACAATGAGCAGTTCTTC.

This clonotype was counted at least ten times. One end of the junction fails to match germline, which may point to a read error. CDR3 in DNA: TGTGCCAGCAGCCAGACAGGGCGGTCCTCCGAGCAGTACTTC. It translates to CASSQTGRSSEQYF. The rearrangement joins TRBV6-1 to TRBJ2-7; 7 bases fit TRBD1. Germline V gene sequence: CDR1 MNHNS, CDR2 SASEGT. CDR3 length: 14 residues.

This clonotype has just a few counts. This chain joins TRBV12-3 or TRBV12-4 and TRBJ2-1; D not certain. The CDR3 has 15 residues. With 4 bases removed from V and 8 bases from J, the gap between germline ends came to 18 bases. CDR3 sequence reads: CASSSMDPRFDEQFF. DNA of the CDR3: TGTGCCAGCAGTTCCATGGACCCTCGCTTTGATGAGCAGTTCTTC.

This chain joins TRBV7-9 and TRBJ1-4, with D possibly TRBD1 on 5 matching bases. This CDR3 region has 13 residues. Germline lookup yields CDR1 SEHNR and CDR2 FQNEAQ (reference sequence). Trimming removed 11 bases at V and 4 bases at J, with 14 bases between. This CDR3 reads CAGSGRSNEKLFF. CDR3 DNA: TGTGCCGGCTCGGGGCGGAGTAATGAAAAACTGTTTTTT.

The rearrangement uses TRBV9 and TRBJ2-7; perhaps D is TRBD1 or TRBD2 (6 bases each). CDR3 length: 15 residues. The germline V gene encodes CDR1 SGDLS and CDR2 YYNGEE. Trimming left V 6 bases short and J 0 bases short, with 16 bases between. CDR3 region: CASNRVGGSSYEQYF. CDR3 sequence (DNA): TGTGCCAGCAACCGAGTGGGGGGCAGCTCCTACGAGCAGTACTTC.

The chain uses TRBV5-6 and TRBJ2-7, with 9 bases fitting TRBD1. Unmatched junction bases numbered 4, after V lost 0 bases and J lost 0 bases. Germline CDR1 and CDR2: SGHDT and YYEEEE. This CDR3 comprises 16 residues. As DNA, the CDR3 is TGTGCCAGCAGCTTGGTGGGGACAGGGAGCTCCTACGAGCAGTACTTC. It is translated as CASSLVGTGSSYEQYF.

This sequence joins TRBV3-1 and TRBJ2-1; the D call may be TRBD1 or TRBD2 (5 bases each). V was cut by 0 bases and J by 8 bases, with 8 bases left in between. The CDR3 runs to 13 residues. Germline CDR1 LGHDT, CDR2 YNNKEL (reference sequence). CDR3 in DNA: TGTGCCAGCAGCCAAGATCGGGGCTATGAGCAGTTCTTC. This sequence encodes CASSQDRGYEQFF.

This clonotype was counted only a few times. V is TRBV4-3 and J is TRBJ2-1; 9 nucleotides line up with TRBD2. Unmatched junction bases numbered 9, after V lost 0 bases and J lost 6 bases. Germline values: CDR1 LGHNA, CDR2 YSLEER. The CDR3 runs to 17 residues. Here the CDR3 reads CASSQDRGLAGTNEQFF. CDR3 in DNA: TGCGCCAGCAGCCAAGATAGGGGGCTAGCGGGAACCAATGAGCAGTTCTTC.

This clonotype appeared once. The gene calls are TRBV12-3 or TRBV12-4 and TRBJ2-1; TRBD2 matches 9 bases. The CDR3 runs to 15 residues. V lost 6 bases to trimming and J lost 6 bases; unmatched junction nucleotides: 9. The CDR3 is CASRLWGLAVNEQFF. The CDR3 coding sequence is TGTGCCAGCAGGTTGTGGGGACTAGCTGTCAATGAGCAGTTCTTC.

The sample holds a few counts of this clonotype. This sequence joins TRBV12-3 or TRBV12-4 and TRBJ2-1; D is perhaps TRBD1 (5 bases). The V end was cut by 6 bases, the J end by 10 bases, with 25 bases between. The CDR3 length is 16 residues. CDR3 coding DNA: TGTGCCAGCAGCCCCGCCCTTGTAGGGGCGGCTGAGGAGCAGTTCTTC. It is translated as CASSPALVGAAEEQFF.

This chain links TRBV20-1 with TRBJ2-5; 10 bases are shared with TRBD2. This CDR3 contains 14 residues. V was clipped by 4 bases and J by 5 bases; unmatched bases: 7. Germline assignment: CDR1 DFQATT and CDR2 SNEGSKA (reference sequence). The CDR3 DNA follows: TGCAGTGCTACAAGGACTAGCGGAGCGGAGACCCAGTACTTC. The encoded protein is CSATRTSGAETQYF.

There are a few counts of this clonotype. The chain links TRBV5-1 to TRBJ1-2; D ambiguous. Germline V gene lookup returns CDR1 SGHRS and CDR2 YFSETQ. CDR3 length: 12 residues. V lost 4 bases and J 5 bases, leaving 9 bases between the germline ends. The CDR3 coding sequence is TGCGCCAGCAGCGCCTCTAGTTATGGCTACACCTTC. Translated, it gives CASSASSYGYTF.

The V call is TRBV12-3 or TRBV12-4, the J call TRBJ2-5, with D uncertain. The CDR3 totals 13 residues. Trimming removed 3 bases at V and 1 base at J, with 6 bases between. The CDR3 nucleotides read TGTGCCAGCAGTTTTAAGCCCCAAGAGACCCAGTACTTC. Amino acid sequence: CASSFKPQETQYF.

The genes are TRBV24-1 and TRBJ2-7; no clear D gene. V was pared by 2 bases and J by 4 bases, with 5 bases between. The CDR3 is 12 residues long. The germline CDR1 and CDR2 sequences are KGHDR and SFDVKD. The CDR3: CATSDSRYEQYF. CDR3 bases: TGTGCCACCAGTGATTCCCGGTACGAGCAGTACTTC.